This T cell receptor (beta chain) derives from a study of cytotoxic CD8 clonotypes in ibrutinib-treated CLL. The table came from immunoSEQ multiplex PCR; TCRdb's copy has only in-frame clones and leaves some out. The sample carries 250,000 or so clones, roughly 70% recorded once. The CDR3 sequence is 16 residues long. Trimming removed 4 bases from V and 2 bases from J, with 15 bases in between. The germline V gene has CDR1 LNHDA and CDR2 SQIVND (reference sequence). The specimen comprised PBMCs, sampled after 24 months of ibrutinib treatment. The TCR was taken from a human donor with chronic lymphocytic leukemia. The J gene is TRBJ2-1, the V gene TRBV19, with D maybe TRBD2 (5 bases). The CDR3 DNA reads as TGTGCCAGTAGTACTCCTAAGCGGAGTGCCTACAATGAGCAGTTCTTC. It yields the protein CASSTPKRSAYNEQFF.